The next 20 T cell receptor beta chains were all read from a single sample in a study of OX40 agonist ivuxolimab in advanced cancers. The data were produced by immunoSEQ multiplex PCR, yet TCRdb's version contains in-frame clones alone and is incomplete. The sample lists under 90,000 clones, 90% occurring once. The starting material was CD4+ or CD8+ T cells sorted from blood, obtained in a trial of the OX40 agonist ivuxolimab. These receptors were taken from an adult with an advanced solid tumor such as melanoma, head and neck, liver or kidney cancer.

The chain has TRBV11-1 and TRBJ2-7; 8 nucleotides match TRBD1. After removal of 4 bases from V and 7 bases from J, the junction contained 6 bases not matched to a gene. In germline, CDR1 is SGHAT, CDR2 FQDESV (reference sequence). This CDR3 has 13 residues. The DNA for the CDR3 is TGTGCCAGCAGCTCGGGACAGGTCAGGGAGCAGTACTTC. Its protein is CASSSGQVREQYF.

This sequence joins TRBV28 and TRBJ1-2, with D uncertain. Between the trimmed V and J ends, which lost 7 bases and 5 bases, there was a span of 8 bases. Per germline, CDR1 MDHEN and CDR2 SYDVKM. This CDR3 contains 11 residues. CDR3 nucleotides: TGTGCCAGCAACGGGTATTATGGCTACACCTTC. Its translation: CASNGYYGYTF.

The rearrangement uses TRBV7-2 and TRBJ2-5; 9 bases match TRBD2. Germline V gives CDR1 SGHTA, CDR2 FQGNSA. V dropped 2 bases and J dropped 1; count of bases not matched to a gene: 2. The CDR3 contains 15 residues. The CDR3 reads CASSLQRGAQETQYF. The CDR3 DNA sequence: TGTGCCAGCAGCTTACAGCGGGGGGCCCAAGAGACCCAGTACTTC.

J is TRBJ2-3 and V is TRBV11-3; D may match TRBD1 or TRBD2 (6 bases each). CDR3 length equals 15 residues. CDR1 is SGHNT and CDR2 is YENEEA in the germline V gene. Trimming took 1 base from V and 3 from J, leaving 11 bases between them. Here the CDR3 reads CASSLGGARTDTQYF. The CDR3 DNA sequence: TGTGCCAGCAGCTTAGGGGGGGCGCGGACAGATACGCAGTATTTT.

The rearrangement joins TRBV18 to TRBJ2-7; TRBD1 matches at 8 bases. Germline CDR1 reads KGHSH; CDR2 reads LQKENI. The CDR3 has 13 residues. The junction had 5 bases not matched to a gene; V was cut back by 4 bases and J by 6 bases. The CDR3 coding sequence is TGTGCCAGCTCACAGGAACAGGGGGGCGAGCAGTACTTC. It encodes CASSQEQGGEQYF.

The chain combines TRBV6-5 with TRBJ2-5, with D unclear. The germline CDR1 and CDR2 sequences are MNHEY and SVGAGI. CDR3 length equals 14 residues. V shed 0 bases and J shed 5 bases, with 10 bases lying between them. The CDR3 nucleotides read TGTGCCAGCAGTTACTCGAACGGGCTGGAGACCCAGTACTTC. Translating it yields CASSYSNGLETQYF.

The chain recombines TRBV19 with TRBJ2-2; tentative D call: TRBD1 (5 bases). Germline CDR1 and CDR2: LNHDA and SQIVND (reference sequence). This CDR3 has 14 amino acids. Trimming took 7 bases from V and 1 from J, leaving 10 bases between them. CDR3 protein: CASTIGQNTGELFF. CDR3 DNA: TGTGCCAGTACCATAGGACAGAACACCGGGGAGCTGTTTTTT.

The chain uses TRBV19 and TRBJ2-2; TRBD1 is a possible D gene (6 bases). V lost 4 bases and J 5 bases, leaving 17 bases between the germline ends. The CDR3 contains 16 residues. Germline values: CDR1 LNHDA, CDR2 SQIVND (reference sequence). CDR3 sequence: CASSKVGALGTGELFF. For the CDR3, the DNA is TGTGCCAGTAGTAAGGTGGGGGCGCTGGGAACCGGGGAGCTGTTTTTT.

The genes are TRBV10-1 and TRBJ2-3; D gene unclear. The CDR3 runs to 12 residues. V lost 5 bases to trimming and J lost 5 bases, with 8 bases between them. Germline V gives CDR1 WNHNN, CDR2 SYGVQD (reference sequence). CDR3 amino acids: CASSRPGDTQYF. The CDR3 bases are TGCGCCAGCAGTCGACCAGGAGATACGCAGTATTTT.

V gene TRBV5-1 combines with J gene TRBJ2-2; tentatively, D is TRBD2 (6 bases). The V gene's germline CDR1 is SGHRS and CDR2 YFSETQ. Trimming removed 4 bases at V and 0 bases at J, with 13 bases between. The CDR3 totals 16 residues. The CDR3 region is CASSPSLASNTGELFF. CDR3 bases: TGCGCCAGCAGCCCATCCCTAGCGTCGAACACCGGGGAGCTGTTTTTT.

For the CDR3, the DNA is TGCGCCAGCAGCTTGGTGCTTACAGCGAACACCGGGGAGCTGTTTTTT. It translates to CASSLVLTANTGELFF. The rearrangement joins TRBV5-1 to TRBJ2-2; no firm D call. The CDR3 loop spans 16 amino acids. V was trimmed by 0 bases and J by 0 bases, leaving 9 bases between them. Germline CDR1 SGHRS, CDR2 YFSETQ.

The CDR3 loop is CATSRPAGTSGRRRPETQYF. CDR3 bases: TGTGCCACCAGCAGACCGGCCGGGACTAGCGGGAGGCGGAGGCCAGAGACCCAGTACTTC. V is TRBV15 and J is TRBJ2-5; 15 nucleotides line up with TRBD2. The CDR3 length is 20 residues. Germline CDR1 LNHNV, CDR2 YYDKDF (reference sequence). V lost 2 bases, J lost 4 bases, and 14 bases stayed unmatched. Together with reference TRBV15 and TRBJ2-5, the CDR3 gives the full variable domain: DAMVIQNPRYQVTQFGKPVTLSCSQTLNHNVMYWYQQKSSQAPKLLFHYYDKDFNNEADTPDNFQSRRPNTSFCFLDIRSPGLGDTAMYLCATSRPAGTSGRRRPETQYFGPGTRLLVL.

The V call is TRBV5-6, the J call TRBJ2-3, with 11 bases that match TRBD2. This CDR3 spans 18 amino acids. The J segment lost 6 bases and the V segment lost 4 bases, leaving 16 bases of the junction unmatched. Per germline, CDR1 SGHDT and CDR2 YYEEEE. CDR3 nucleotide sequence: TGTGCCAGCAGCCCCGTGGGTAGCGGGGGGGCCAGTGCCGATACGCAGTATTTT. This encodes CASSPVGSGGASADTQYF.

The CDR3 reads CASRIGTGPETQYF. The CDR3 nucleotides are TGTGCCAGCAGGATCGGGACAGGCCCAGAGACCCAGTACTTC. The genes are TRBV2 and TRBJ2-5; 8 bases are a match to TRBD1. V shed 6 bases, J shed 4 bases, and the junction held 7 bases outside the gene matches. The germline V gene has CDR1 SNHLY and CDR2 FYNNEI. The CDR3 is 14 residues long.

The CDR3 DNA reads TGTGCCAGCAGCGCCACTACCTCTACGACAGATACGCAGTATTTT. Its translation: CASSATTSTTDTQYF. The chain recombines TRBV25-1 with TRBJ2-3; D remains unclear. The CDR3 is 15 amino acids. Trimming pared 6 bases from V and 3 bases from J, leaving 16 bases between. Germline lookup yields CDR1 MGHDK and CDR2 SYGVNS.

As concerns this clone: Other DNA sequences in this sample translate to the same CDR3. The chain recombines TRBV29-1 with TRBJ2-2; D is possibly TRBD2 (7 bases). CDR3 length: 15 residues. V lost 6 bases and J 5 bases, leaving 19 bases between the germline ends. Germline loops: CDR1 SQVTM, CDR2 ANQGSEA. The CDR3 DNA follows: TGCAGCGTGAAGGGGGGGCCAGGGCGGACCGGGGAGCTGTTTTTT. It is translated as CSVKGGPGRTGELFF.

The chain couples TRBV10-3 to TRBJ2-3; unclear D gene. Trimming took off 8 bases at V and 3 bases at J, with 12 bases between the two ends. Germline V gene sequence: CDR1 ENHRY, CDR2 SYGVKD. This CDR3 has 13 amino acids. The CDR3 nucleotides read TGTGCCATCTCCGAGAGGTGGACAGATACGCAGTATTTT. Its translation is CAISERWTDTQYF.

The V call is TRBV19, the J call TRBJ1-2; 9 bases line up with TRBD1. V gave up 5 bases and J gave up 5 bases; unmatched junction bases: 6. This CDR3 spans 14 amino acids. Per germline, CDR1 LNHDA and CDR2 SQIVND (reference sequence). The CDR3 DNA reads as TGTGCCAGTAGTCTCGCGGGACAGGGATATGGCTACACCTTC. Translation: CASSLAGQGYGYTF.

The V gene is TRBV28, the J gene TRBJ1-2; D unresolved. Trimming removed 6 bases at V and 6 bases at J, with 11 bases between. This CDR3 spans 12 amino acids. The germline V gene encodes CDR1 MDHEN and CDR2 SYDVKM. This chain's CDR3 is CASRTGVDGYTF. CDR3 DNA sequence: TGTGCCAGCAGGACCGGTGTAGATGGCTACACCTTC.

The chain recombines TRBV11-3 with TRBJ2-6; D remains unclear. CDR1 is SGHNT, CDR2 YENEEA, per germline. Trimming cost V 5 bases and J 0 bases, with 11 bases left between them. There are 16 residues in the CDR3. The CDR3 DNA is TGTGCCAGCAGCCTTGGACGGTTCTCTGGGGCCAACGTCCTGACTTTC. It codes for CASSLGRFSGANVLTF.